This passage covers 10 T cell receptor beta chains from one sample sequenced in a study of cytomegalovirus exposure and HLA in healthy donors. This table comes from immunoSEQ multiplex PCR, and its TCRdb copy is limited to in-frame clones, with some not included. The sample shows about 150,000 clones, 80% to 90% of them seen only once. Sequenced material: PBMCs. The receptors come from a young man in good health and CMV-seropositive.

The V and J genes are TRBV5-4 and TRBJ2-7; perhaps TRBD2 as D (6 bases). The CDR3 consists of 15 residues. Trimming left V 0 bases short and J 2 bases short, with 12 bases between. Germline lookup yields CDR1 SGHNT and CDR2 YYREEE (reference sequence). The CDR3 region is CASSLGSGLAYEQYF. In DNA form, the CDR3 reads TGTGCCAGCAGCTTGGGGTCGGGACTGGCCTACGAGCAGTACTTC.

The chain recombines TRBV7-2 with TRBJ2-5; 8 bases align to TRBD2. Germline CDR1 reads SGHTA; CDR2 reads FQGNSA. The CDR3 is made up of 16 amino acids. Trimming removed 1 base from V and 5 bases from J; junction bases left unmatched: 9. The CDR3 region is CASSLGAGVREETQYF. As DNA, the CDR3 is TGTGCCAGCAGCTTAGGAGCGGGGGTCCGCGAGGAGACCCAGTACTTC.

In DNA form, the CDR3 reads TGTGCCAGCAGCTTAGTGAGGAACCTGGTCCTAGGCATTCAGTACTTC. This gives the protein CASSLVRNLVLGIQYF. The chain is built from TRBV7-9 and TRBJ2-4, with no clear D. The germline gives CDR1 SEHNR, CDR2 FQNEAQ (reference sequence). The length of the CDR3 is 16 residues. Trimming left V 1 base short and J 9 bases short, with 19 bases between.

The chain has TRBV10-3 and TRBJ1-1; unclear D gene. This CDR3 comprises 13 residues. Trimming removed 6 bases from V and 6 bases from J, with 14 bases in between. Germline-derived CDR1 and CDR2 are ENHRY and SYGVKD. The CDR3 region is CAIRTMDFSEAFF. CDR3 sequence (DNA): TGTGCCATCAGGACTATGGACTTTTCTGAAGCTTTCTTT.

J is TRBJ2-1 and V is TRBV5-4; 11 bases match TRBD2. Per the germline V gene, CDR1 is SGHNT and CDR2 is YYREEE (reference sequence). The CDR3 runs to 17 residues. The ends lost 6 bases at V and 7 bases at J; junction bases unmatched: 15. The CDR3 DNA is TGTGCCAGCAACTCCCGACTAGCGGGGAATATTAGGAATGAGCAGTTCTTC. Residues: CASNSRLAGNIRNEQFF.

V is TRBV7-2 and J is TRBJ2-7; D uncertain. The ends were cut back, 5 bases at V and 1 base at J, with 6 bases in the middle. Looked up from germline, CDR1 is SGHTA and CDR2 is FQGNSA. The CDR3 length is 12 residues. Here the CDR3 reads CASSPRSYEQYF. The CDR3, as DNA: TGTGCCAGCAGCCCGCGATCCTACGAGCAGTACTTC.

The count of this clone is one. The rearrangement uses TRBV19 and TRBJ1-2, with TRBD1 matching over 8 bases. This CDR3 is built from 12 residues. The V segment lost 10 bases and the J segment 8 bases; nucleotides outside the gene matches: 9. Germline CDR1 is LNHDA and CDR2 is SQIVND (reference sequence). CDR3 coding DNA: TGTGCCACCCCAACAGGGGGGGAAGGCTACACCTTC. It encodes CATPTGGEGYTF. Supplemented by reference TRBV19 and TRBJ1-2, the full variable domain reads DGGITQSPKYLFRKEGQNVTLSCEQNLNHDAMYWYRQDPGQGLRLIYYSQIVNDFQKGDIAEGYSVSREKKESFPLTVTSAQKNPTAFYLCATPTGGEGYTFGSGTRLTVV.

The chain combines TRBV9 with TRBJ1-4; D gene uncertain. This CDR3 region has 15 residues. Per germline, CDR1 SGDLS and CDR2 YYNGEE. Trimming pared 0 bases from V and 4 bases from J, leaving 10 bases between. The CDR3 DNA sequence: TGTGCCAGCAGCGTAGCTGGGCATAGTAATGAAAAACTGTTTTTT. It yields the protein CASSVAGHSNEKLFF.

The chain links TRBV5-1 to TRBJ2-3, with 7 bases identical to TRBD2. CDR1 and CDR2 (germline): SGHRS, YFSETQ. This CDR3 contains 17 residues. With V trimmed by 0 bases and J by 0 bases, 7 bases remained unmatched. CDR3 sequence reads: CASSLGFLADSTDTQYF. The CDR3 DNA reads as TGCGCCAGCAGCTTGGGGTTTCTAGCGGATAGCACAGATACGCAGTATTTT.

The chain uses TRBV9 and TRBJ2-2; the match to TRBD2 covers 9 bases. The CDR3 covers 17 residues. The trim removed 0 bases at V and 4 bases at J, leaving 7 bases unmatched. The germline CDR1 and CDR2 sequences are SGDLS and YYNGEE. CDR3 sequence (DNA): TGTGCCAGCAGCGTAGCATCGACTAGCGGCTCCACCGGGGAGCTGTTTTTT. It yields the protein CASSVASTSGSTGELFF.